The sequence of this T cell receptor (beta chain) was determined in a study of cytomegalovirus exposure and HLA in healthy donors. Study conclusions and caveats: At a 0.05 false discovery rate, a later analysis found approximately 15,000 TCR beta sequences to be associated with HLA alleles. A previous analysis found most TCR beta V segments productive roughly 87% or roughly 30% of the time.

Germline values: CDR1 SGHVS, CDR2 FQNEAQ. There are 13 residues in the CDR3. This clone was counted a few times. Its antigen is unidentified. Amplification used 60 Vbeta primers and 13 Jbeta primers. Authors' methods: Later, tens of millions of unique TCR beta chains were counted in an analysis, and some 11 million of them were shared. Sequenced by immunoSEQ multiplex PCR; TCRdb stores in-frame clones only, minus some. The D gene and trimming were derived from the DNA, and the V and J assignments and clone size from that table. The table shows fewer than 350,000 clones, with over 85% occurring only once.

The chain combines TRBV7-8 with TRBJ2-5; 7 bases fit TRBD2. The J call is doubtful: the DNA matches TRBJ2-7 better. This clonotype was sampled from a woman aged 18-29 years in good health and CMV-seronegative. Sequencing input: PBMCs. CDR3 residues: CASSLAGGNEQYF. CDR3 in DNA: TGTGCCAGCAGCTTAGCGGGGGGGAACGAGCAGTACTTC.